These 23 T cell receptor beta chains came from one sample sequenced in a study of molecular identifiers for immune sequencing clone quantification. Each CDR3 protein gets one entry after TCRdb re-called the PCR reads with MiXCR. The repertoire holds approximately 680,000 distinct CDR3 sequences, approximately 24% seen once, with 0.6% to 0.9% in the top ten. The sample comprised naive CD8+ T cells from blood, with Jurkat cell RNA spiked in. Stated subset: FACS-sorted CD8+CD4-CCR7+CD45RA+ naive T cells. Receptors were obtained from a human donor in good health. Some libraries in this study had Jurkat cell RNA spiked in.

The V call is TRBV27, the J call TRBJ2-3, with D hard to call. V was shortened by 5 bases and J by 4 bases, with 10 bases between the two germline ends. This CDR3 has 13 residues. Germline lookup yields CDR1 MNHEY and CDR2 SMNVEV (reference sequence). The CDR3 here is CASSPHLPDTQYF. DNA of the CDR3: TGTGCCAGCAGTCCCCATCTGCCAGATACGCAGTATTTT.

This clonotype was seen many times. The rearrangement uses TRBV6-2 or TRBV6-3 and TRBJ1-2; possibly TRBD1 for D (6 bases). The CDR3 contains 13 residues. The V and J ends lost 6 bases and 2 bases respectively, with 10 bases between them. Germline CDR1 reads MNHEY; CDR2 reads SVGEGT. CDR3 loop: CASSYGQNYGYTF. CDR3 bases: TGTGCCAGCAGCTACGGACAGAACTATGGCTACACCTTC.

Many counts were recorded for this clonotype. The rearrangement uses TRBV4-3 and TRBJ2-7, with 7 bases aligning to TRBD2. Germline-derived CDR1 and CDR2 are LGHNA and YSLEER. Germline trimming cut 4 bases from V and 7 bases from J; bases unmatched to any gene: 16. This CDR3 has 16 residues. The CDR3 nucleotides are TGCGCCAGCAGCCCCCATTTGGGGGGGGAATGGTATGAGCAGTACTTC. It encodes CASSPHLGGEWYEQYF.

This clonotype showed up many times. The chain employs TRBV27 and TRBJ2-4; no clear D. Germline-derived CDR1 and CDR2 are MNHEY and SMNVEV (reference sequence). V was cut by 2 bases and J by 0 bases, with 8 bases left in between. The CDR3 is made up of 15 amino acids. The CDR3 DNA reads as TGTGCCAGCAGTTTAGGTCATTTAGCCAAAAACATTCAGTACTTC. Translating it yields CASSLGHLAKNIQYF.

V is TRBV2 and J is TRBJ1-3; possible D gene TRBD1, 6 bases. V was pared by 6 bases and J by 0 bases, with 9 bases between. The CDR3 totals 14 residues. CDR1 is SNHLY and CDR2 is FYNNEI in the germline V gene. The CDR3 coding sequence is TGTGCCAGCAGAACAGGGAGCTCTGGAAACACCATATATTTT. The encoded protein is CASRTGSSGNTIYF. Complete variable domain (other parts from reference TRBV2 and TRBJ1-3): EPEVTQTPSHQVTQMGQEVILRCVPISNHLYFYWYRQILGQKVEFLVSFYNNEISEKSEIFDDQFSVERPDGSNFTLKIRSTKLEDSAMYFCASRTGSSGNTIYFGEGSWLTVV.

This clonotype was recorded once. The missing conserved phenylalanine or tryptophan at the end of this CDR3 makes a read error likely. The chain employs TRBV9 and TRBJ1-2; TRBD1 is a possible D gene (5 bases). The germline CDR1 and CDR2 sequences are SGDLS and YYNGEE. Trimming removed 3 bases from V and 6 bases from J, with 18 bases in between. This CDR3 contains 15 residues. In nucleotides, the CDR3 is TGTGCCAGCAGCGCCTACTCGACAGTATACCATGGCTACACCCTC. It translates to CASSAYSTVYHGYTL.

The CDR3: CASARVGTDTQYF. The CDR3 DNA sequence: TGTGCCAGTGCTAGGGTCGGCACAGATACGCAGTATTTT. The chain joins TRBV19 to TRBJ2-3; D is uncertain. Trimming pared 8 bases from V and 1 base from J, leaving 10 bases between. The CDR3 consists of 13 residues. Germline loops: CDR1 LNHDA, CDR2 SQIVND (reference sequence).

The sample holds many counts of this clonotype. V usage is TRBV7-6 and J usage is TRBJ1-1; D not resolved. V lost 0 bases to trimming and J lost 7 bases, with 9 bases between them. CDR3 size: 13 residues. Germline V gene lookup returns CDR1 SGHVS and CDR2 FNYEAQ. The CDR3 DNA reads TGTGCCAGCAGCTTAGCTTGGGCTGGTGAAGCTTTCTTT. Residues: CASSLAWAGEAFF.

The chain joins TRBV30 to TRBJ1-1; D possibly corresponds to TRBD1 (5 bases). This CDR3 is built from 12 residues. CDR1 is GTSNPN and CDR2 is SVGIG in the germline V gene (reference sequence). Trimming took 8 bases from V and 0 from J, leaving 10 bases between them. The CDR3 here is CARDRMNTEAFF. The CDR3 nucleotides read TGTGCCCGCGACAGAATGAACACTGAAGCTTTCTTT.

This clonotype was observed a few times. The gene calls are TRBV19 and TRBJ2-7; 9 bases are a match to TRBD2. Looked up from germline, CDR1 is LNHDA and CDR2 is SQIVND (reference sequence). The CDR3 spans 16 residues. V gave up 5 bases and J gave up 2 bases; unmatched junction bases: 10. DNA for the CDR3: TGTGCCAGTAGTTTAAAACTAGCGGGCACTACCTACGAGCAGTACTTC. Protein product: CASSLKLAGTTYEQYF.

This sequence joins TRBV27 and TRBJ2-2, with unresolved D. The CDR3 is 13 residues long. Germline V CDR1 and CDR2: MNHEY, SMNVEV (reference sequence). V shed 2 bases and J shed 5 bases, with 6 bases lying between them. The CDR3 region is CASSLARTGELFF. CDR3 sequence (DNA): TGTGCCAGCAGTTTAGCTAGAACCGGGGAGCTGTTTTTT.

The genes are TRBV29-1 and TRBJ1-1, with D perhaps TRBD1 (6 bases). The germline V and J ends were trimmed by 7 bases and 4 bases, with 13 bases remaining between them. The germline V gene encodes CDR1 SQVTM and CDR2 ANQGSEA. The CDR3 runs to 12 residues. The CDR3 here is CSGLQGFTEAFF. DNA of the CDR3: TGCAGCGGATTACAGGGTTTCACTGAAGCTTTCTTT.

The chain recombines TRBV16 with TRBJ1-2; D may be TRBD1 (5 bases). The CDR3 is made up of 14 amino acids. The germline V and J ends were trimmed by 3 bases and 4 bases, with 12 bases remaining between them. Germline V CDR1 and CDR2: KGHSY, FQNENV. This CDR3 is CASSHSSQGYGYTF. The CDR3 DNA sequence: TGTGCCAGCAGCCATTCCTCTCAGGGCTATGGCTACACCTTC.

This clonotype was seen at least ten times. V gene TRBV15 combines with J gene TRBJ2-4; D might be TRBD1 (5 bases). The CDR3 sequence is 12 residues long. Germline loops: CDR1 LNHNV, CDR2 YYDKDF (reference sequence). V lost 5 bases, J lost 8 bases, and 10 bases lay in between. CDR3 DNA sequence: TGTGCCACCAGCCCCAGGGATGACATTCAGTACTTC. Encoded protein: CATSPRDDIQYF.

This clonotype was recorded a few times. The V and J genes are TRBV13 and TRBJ2-7, with D uncertain. V lost 2 bases to trimming and J lost 5 bases, with 16 bases between them. Germline lookup yields CDR1 PRHDT and CDR2 FYEKMQ (reference sequence). The length of the CDR3 is 15 residues. DNA of the CDR3: TGTGCCAGCAGCTTAAAAGGTATTTTTTCCAACGAGCAGTACTTC. As protein: CASSLKGIFSNEQYF.

This clonotype has only a few counts. This chain uses TRBV7-9 with TRBJ2-1; D remains unclear. The V and J ends lost 5 bases and 9 bases respectively, with 11 bases between them. CDR3 length: 12 amino acids. Germline V gene lookup returns CDR1 SEHNR and CDR2 FQNEAQ (reference sequence). Here the CDR3 DNA reads TGTGCCAGCAGCCCCGTTGGGGTTGAGCAGTTCTTC. Translation gives CASSPVGVEQFF.

This clonotype has at least ten counts. The rearrangement links TRBV14 to TRBJ2-5, with D uncertain. The CDR3 length is 14 residues. Germline CDR1 SGHDN, CDR2 FVKESK. Trimming shortened V by 0 bases and J by 1 base, and 6 bases separated the two germline ends. The CDR3 sequence: CASSQDWGQETQYF. The CDR3 region has the DNA TGTGCCAGCAGCCAAGATTGGGGCCAAGAGACCCAGTACTTC.

This clonotype was observed once. V and J are TRBV3-1 and TRBJ1-2; D remains unclear. The CDR3 contains 18 residues. V was trimmed by 0 bases and J by 3 bases, leaving 20 bases between them. Germline V CDR1 and CDR2: LGHDT, YNNKEL (reference sequence). The CDR3: CASSQDSTEAADHYGYTF. Written as DNA, the CDR3 is TGTGCCAGCAGCCAAGACTCGACCGAGGCCGCCGACCACTATGGCTACACCTTC.

Comments on this clonotype: A junction boundary mismatches the germline segment, possibly from a read error. This rearrangement joins TRBV4-2 to TRBJ2-7; D ambiguous. Germline CDR1 and CDR2: LGHNA and YNFKEQ. The CDR3 is 15 residues long. The CDR3 DNA sequence: TGTGCCAGCAGCCAAGAACCCGGGCCCACCTACGAGCAGTGCTTC. It codes for CASSQEPGPTYEQCF.

The chain has TRBV27 and TRBJ2-7; possibly TRBD1 for D (6 bases). V dropped 8 bases and J dropped 7 bases, with 24 bases sitting between them. Germline CDR1 MNHEY, CDR2 SMNVEV (reference sequence). This CDR3 has 15 amino acids. For the CDR3, the DNA is TGTGCCAGCCCCCACCTTGGGACACCCAGGTGTGAGCAGTACTTC. Translated: CASPHLGTPRCEQYF.

About this clonotype: The CDR3 does not end in the conserved phenylalanine or tryptophan, so this is likely a read error. The J gene is TRBJ2-3, the V gene TRBV13; the D gene is possibly TRBD2 (5 bases). CDR1 is PRHDT, CDR2 FYEKMQ, per germline (reference sequence). Between the trimmed V and J ends, which lost 5 bases and 3 bases, there was a span of 6 bases. CDR3 length: 12 amino acids. The CDR3 region is CASSPGTDTQYV. DNA for the CDR3: TGTGCCAGCAGCCCGGGAACAGATACGCAGTATGTT.

This chain links TRBV19 with TRBJ2-2; tentative D call: TRBD1 (5 bases). Trimming pared 4 bases from V and 2 bases from J, leaving 11 bases between. Germline V CDR1 and CDR2: LNHDA, SQIVND (reference sequence). The CDR3 totals 15 residues. For the CDR3, the DNA is TGTGCCAGTAGTACCTTCGGACACAACACCGGGGAGCTGTTTTTT. As protein: CASSTFGHNTGELFF. Combining the CDR3 with reference TRBV19 and TRBJ2-2 gives the whole variable domain DGGITQSPKYLFRKEGQNVTLSCEQNLNHDAMYWYRQDPGQGLRLIYYSQIVNDFQKGDIAEGYSVSREKKESFPLTVTSAQKNPTAFYLCASSTFGHNTGELFFGEGSRLTVL.

The J gene is TRBJ2-7, the V gene TRBV29-1; D possibly corresponds to TRBD1 (5 bases). The CDR3 totals 15 residues. Germline V lookup: CDR1 SQVTM, CDR2 ANQGSEA. Trimming stripped 4 bases from V and 2 bases from J, with 18 bases between. The CDR3 here is CSVVWLDRGAYEQYF. CDR3 DNA sequence: TGCAGCGTTGTGTGGTTAGACAGAGGCGCCTACGAGCAGTACTTC.